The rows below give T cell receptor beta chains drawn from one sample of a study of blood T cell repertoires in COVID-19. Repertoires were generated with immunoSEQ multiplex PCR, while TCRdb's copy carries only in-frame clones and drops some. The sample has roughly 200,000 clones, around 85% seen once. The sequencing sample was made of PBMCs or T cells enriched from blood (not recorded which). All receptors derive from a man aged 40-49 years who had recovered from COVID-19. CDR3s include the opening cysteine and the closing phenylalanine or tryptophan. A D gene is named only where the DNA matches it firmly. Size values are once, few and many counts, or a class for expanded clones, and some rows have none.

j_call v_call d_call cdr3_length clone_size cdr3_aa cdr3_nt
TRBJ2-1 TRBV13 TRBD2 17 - CASSLGLAVSSYNEQFF TGTGCCAGCAGCTTAGGCCTAGCGGTGAGCTCCTACAATGAGCAGTTCTTC
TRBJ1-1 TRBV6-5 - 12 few CASRKHNTEAFF TGTGCCAGCAGAAAGCATAACACTGAAGCTTTCTTT
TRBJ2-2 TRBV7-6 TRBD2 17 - CASSLAGTRYGTGELFF TGTGCCAGCAGCTTGGCCGGGACTAGATACGGCACCGGGGAGCTGTTTTTT
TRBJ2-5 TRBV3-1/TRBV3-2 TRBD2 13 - CASSQGSGGTQYF TGTGCCAGCAGCCAAGGCTCGGGAGGAACCCAGTACTTC
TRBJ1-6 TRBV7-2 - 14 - CASSSIAGNSPLHF TGTGCCAGCAGCTCCATTGCCGGTAATTCACCCCTCCACTTT
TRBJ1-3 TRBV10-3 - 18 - CAISRYDPGQLSGNTIYF TGTGCCATCAGTCGCTATGATCCAGGGCAGCTCTCTGGAAACACCATATATTTT
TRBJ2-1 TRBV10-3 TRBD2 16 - CAITPRAGVVDNEQFF TGTGCCATCACCCCAAGGGCGGGAGTTGTCGACAATGAGCAGTTCTTC
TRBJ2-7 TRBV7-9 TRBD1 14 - CASSSRDREYEQYF TGTGCCAGCAGCTCCCGGGACAGGGAATACGAGCAGTACTTC
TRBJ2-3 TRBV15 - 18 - CATSRLTRPRAVTDTQYF TGTGCCACCAGCAGATTAACTAGACCGCGCGCAGTCACAGATACGCAGTATTTT
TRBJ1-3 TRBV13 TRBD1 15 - CASSQGQGTFGTIYF TGTGCCAGCAGCCAGGGACAGGGGACCTTCGGAACCATATATTTT
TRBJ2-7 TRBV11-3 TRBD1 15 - CASSLEAGTDEEQYF TGTGCCAGCAGCTTAGAAGCCGGGACAGACGAGGAGCAGTACTTC
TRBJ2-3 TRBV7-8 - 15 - CASSYGVGGGNTQYF TGTGCCAGCAGCTACGGTGTGGGAGGGGGGAATACGCAGTATTTT
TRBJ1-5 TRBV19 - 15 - CASTPRGRGNQPQHF TGTGCCAGTACCCCAAGGGGTCGCGGCAATCAGCCCCAGCATTTT
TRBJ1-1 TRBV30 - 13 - CAWERRRDTEAFF TGTGCCTGGGAGAGAAGAAGAGACACTGAAGCTTTCTTT
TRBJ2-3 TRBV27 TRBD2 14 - CASSRLAGTDTQYF TGTGCCAGCAGCCGACTAGCGGGCACAGATACGCAGTATTTT
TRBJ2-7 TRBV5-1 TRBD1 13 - CASSSDRPREQYF TGCGCCAGCTCCTCGGACAGGCCGAGGGAGCAGTACTTC
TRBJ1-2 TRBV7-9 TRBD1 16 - CASSVRTGAINYGYTF TGTGCCAGCAGCGTAAGGACAGGGGCGATTAACTATGGCTACACCTTC
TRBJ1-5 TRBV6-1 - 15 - CASSEQSQTNQPQHF TGTGCCAGCAGTGAACAATCCCAGACAAATCAGCCCCAGCATTTT
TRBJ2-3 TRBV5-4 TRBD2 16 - CASSPGGGGRLDTQYF TGTGCCAGCAGCCCAGGAGGAGGCGGGAGACTCGATACGCAGTATTTT
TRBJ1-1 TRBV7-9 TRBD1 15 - CASSSADRGHTEAFF TGTGCCAGCAGCTCCGCCGACAGGGGCCACACTGAAGCTTTCTTT
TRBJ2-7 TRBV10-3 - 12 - CAISEQSYEQYF TGTGCCATCAGTGAACAGTCCTACGAGCAGTACTTC
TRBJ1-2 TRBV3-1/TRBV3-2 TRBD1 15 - CASSQGGTGNYGYTF TGTGCCAGCAGCCAAGGAGGGACAGGGAACTATGGCTACACCTTC
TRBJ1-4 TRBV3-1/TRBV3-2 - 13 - CATSFQRGEKLFF TGTGCCACCTCGTTCCAGCGGGGTGAAAAACTGTTTTTT
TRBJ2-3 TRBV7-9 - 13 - CASSAQGRGTQYF TGTGCCAGCAGCGCGCAGGGGCGCGGAACGCAGTATTTT
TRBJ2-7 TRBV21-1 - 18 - CASSKVGSREVGGGEQYF TGTGCCAGCAGCAAAGTGGGGTCGCGGGAGGTGGGTGGAGGCGAGCAGTACTTC
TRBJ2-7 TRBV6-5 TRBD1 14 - CASSYPAGGYEQYF TGTGCCAGCAGTTACCCCGCAGGGGGCTACGAGCAGTACTTC
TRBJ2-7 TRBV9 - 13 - CASSREFEYEQYF TGTGCCAGCAGCCGGGAGTTCGAGTACGAGCAGTACTTC
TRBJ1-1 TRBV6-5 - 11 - CASRDSTEAFF TGTGCCAGCAGAGACAGCACTGAAGCTTTCTTT
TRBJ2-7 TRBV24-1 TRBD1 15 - CATSQTGTETYEQYF TGTGCCACCAGTCAGACCGGGACAGAAACCTACGAGCAGTACTTC
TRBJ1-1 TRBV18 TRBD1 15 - CASSPATGGGTEAFF TGTGCCAGCTCACCAGCGACAGGGGGAGGAACTGAAGCTTTCTTT
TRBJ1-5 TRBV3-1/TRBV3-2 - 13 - CASSQDTRTTQHF TGTGCCAGCAGCCAAGATACGCGGACAACCCAGCATTTT
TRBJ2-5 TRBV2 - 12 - CASTGQQETQYF TGTGCCAGCACAGGACAGCAAGAGACCCAGTACTTC